The 20 T cell receptor beta chains below come from one sample, sequenced in a study of blood T cell repertoires in COVID-19. Sequencing used immunoSEQ multiplex PCR; TCRdb keeps in-frame clones, though not all of them. The repertoire holds roughly 200,000 clones, with approximately 90% as singletons. Sequencing was carried out using peripheral blood. The receptors originated from a man aged 55 to 70 with active or convalescent COVID-19.

V gene TRBV7-6 combines with J gene TRBJ2-7; 8 nucleotides agree with TRBD1. V dropped 5 bases and J dropped 2; count of bases not matched to a gene: 14. This CDR3 is built from 17 residues. Germline V gene sequence: CDR1 SGHVS, CDR2 FNYEAQ. CDR3 DNA sequence: TGTGCCAGCAGCCCCCGTTACCGGGACAGGAGGGCCTACGAGCAGTACTTC. Its translation is CASSPRYRDRRAYEQYF.

The chain combines TRBV19 with TRBJ1-2; no clear D gene. The V gene's germline CDR1 is LNHDA and CDR2 SQIVND (reference sequence). This CDR3 spans 13 amino acids. Trimming took off 3 bases at V and 6 bases at J, with 11 bases between the two ends. The CDR3 reads CASSIGVWNGYTF. The CDR3 bases are TGTGCCAGTAGTATCGGAGTTTGGAATGGCTACACCTTC.

The chain links TRBV18 to TRBJ1-4; D is undetermined. Germline V lookup: CDR1 KGHSH, CDR2 LQKENI. The CDR3 totals 15 residues. V was pared by 2 bases and J by 6 bases, with 13 bases between. The CDR3 reads CASSPELRNYEKLFF. The CDR3 bases are TGTGCCAGCTCACCAGAGCTCAGGAATTATGAAAAACTGTTTTTT.

V gene TRBV29-1 combines with J gene TRBJ1-1; perhaps TRBD1 as D (5 bases). The V end lost 5 bases, the J end lost 0 bases, and 7 bases lay between the germline ends. The CDR3 has 12 amino acids. Germline CDR1 is SQVTM and CDR2 is ANQGSEA. The CDR3 here is CSVHRMNTEAFF. CDR3 nucleotides: TGCAGCGTTCACAGGATGAACACTGAAGCTTTCTTT.

The chain couples TRBV6-5 to TRBJ1-1, with a possible D match to TRBD1 (6 bases). Germline V gene data show CDR1 as MNHEY and CDR2 as SVGAGI. The CDR3 runs to 15 residues. With 5 bases removed from V and 4 bases from J, the gap between germline ends came to 17 bases. Written as DNA, the CDR3 is TGTGCCAGCAGTCCGTTCAGGGGAAGGGGCACTGAAGCTTTCTTT. It yields the protein CASSPFRGRGTEAFF.

The J gene is TRBJ2-1, the V gene TRBV5-1, with a possible D match to TRBD2 (6 bases). Trimming stripped 8 bases from V and 1 base from J, with 16 bases between. The CDR3 consists of 15 residues. Germline CDR1 is SGHRS and CDR2 is YFSETQ. CDR3 nucleotide sequence: TGCGCCAGTTCTGTTGGAGGGGCATCCTACAATGAGCAGTTCTTC. Translated, it gives CASSVGGASYNEQFF.

This clone was seen once. The chain employs TRBV19 and TRBJ1-3; D uncertain. The V and J ends lost 5 bases and 0 bases respectively, with 8 bases between them. The germline V gene has CDR1 LNHDA and CDR2 SQIVND (reference sequence). This CDR3 has 14 residues. Here the CDR3 reads CASSVQSSGNTIYF. The CDR3 nucleotides read TGTGCCAGTAGTGTACAGAGCTCTGGAAACACCATATATTTT. Full variable domain (rest looked up from reference TRBV19 and TRBJ1-3): DGGITQSPKYLFRKEGQNVTLSCEQNLNHDAMYWYRQDPGQGLRLIYYSQIVNDFQKGDIAEGYSVSREKKESFPLTVTSAQKNPTAFYLCASSVQSSGNTIYFGEGSWLTVV.

The CDR3 nucleotides are TGTGCCAGCAGTTTAGGAGGGGGCGCAGGCTACACCTTC. Translated: CASSLGGGAGYTF. The V call is TRBV12-3 or TRBV12-4, the J call TRBJ1-2; 7 nucleotides agree with TRBD1. This CDR3 has 13 residues. Germline trimming cut 1 base from V and 8 bases from J; bases unmatched to any gene: 4.

V is TRBV4-1 and J is TRBJ2-2; 7 nucleotides line up with TRBD1. The germline gives CDR1 MGHRA, CDR2 YSYEKL. The CDR3 has 15 residues. The ends lost 3 bases at V and 6 bases at J; junction bases unmatched: 7. CDR3 in DNA: TGCGCCAGCAGCCAGGGGACAGTAGGGTCCGGGGAGCTGTTTTTT. Translating gives CASSQGTVGSGELFF.

The chain combines TRBV7-6 with TRBJ2-2, with 7 bases aligning to TRBD1. V shed 5 bases, J shed 5 bases, and the junction held 8 bases outside the gene matches. There are 15 residues in the CDR3. The germline gives CDR1 SGHVS, CDR2 FNYEAQ. CDR3 in amino acids: CASSDVTQGTGELFF. In nucleotides, the CDR3 is TGTGCCAGCAGCGATGTGACACAGGGGACCGGGGAGCTGTTTTTT.

The V call is TRBV10-3, the J call TRBJ1-2, with D possibly TRBD1 on 6 matching bases. The CDR3 extends over 14 amino acids. V was cut by 6 bases and J by 6 bases, with 17 bases left in between. Germline CDR1 reads ENHRY; CDR2 reads SYGVKD. CDR3: CAIRAGRGGNGYTF. As DNA, the CDR3 is TGTGCCATCAGAGCCGGGAGGGGGGGTAATGGCTACACCTTC.

This chain links TRBV5-1 with TRBJ2-4, with 12 nucleotides matching TRBD1. The CDR3 sequence is 18 residues long. V dropped 4 bases and J dropped 2; count of bases not matched to a gene: 10. Per germline, CDR1 SGHRS and CDR2 YFSETQ. DNA for the CDR3: TGCGCCAGCAGCCTGGAGGCCGGGACAGGGGGCTCCAAAAACATTCAGTACTTC. Its translation: CASSLEAGTGGSKNIQYF.

This chain connects TRBV24-1 to TRBJ1-5, with 9 bases fitting TRBD1. After removal of 3 bases from V and 6 bases from J, the junction contained 5 bases not matched to a gene. The CDR3 is 15 residues long. CDR1 is KGHDR, CDR2 SFDVKD, per germline. The CDR3 region is CATSDRQGEGQPQHF. The CDR3 DNA sequence: TGTGCCACCAGTGATCGACAGGGGGAGGGTCAGCCCCAGCATTTT.

The V call is TRBV14, the J call TRBJ2-1; D is possibly TRBD1 (6 bases). The CDR3 runs to 16 residues. The V and J ends lost 4 bases and 2 bases respectively, with 15 bases between them. Germline-derived CDR1 and CDR2 are SGHDN and FVKESK. The CDR3 spells CASSLPGVRTYNEQFF. Here the CDR3 DNA reads TGTGCCAGCAGCCTACCAGGGGTCCGCACCTACAATGAGCAGTTCTTC.

The genes are TRBV5-4 and TRBJ1-1; 11 bases align to TRBD1. Germline values: CDR1 SGHNT, CDR2 YYREEE (reference sequence). Unmatched junction bases numbered 9, after V lost 0 bases and J lost 8 bases. The CDR3 contains 16 residues. CDR3 coding DNA: TGTGCCAGCAGCTTGGGGCTGGGGGGACAGGGGGTAGAAGCTTTCTTT. This gives the protein CASSLGLGGQGVEAFF.

The chain joins TRBV4-2 to TRBJ2-3; tentative D call: TRBD2 (5 bases). The V and J ends lost 3 bases and 6 bases respectively, with 10 bases between them. Germline V gene data show CDR1 as LGHNA and CDR2 as YNFKEQ. The CDR3 sequence is 13 residues long. The CDR3 nucleotides are TGTGCCAGCAGCCATGGCGTAGCGGATACGCAGTATTTT. Amino acid sequence: CASSHGVADTQYF.

The chain links TRBV5-4 to TRBJ2-2; tentatively, D is TRBD2 (5 bases). The CDR3 length is 14 residues. Trimming left V 2 bases short and J 1 base short, with 6 bases between. Germline CDR1 SGHNT, CDR2 YYREEE (reference sequence). The CDR3 loop reads CASSFGENTGELFF. CDR3 bases: TGTGCCAGCAGCTTCGGGGAGAACACCGGGGAGCTGTTTTTT.

The sample holds one count of this clone. V is TRBV7-2 and J is TRBJ2-1; no clear D gene. Germline V gene sequence: CDR1 SGHTA, CDR2 FQGNSA. The CDR3 extends over 13 amino acids. V was clipped by 1 base and J by 7 bases, with 8 bases between them. The CDR3 spells CASSLVLSNEQFF. In DNA form, the CDR3 reads TGTGCCAGCAGCTTAGTCCTGTCGAATGAGCAGTTCTTC.

The J gene is TRBJ1-2, the V gene TRBV7-9; D unclear. The V end lost 7 bases, the J end lost 3 bases, and 18 bases lay between the germline ends. Germline V gene data show CDR1 as SEHNR and CDR2 as FQNEAQ (reference sequence). The CDR3 has 15 amino acids. Written as DNA, the CDR3 is TGTGCCAGCACCCCGGCAGGTGTCCGACACTATGGCTACACCTTC. Translation: CASTPAGVRHYGYTF. The whole variable domain, filled in from reference TRBV7-9 and TRBJ1-2, reads DTGVSQNPRHKITKRGQNVTFRCDPISEHNRLYWYRQTLGQGPEFLTYFQNEAQLEKSRLLSDRFSAERPKGSFSTLEIQRTEQGDSAMYLCASTPAGVRHYGYTFGSGTRLTVV.

The rearrangement links TRBV12-3 or TRBV12-4 to TRBJ1-2; D is undetermined. Trimming left V 11 bases short and J 2 bases short, with 15 bases between. The CDR3 consists of 13 residues. CDR3 protein: CAGHAGENYGYTF. DNA for the CDR3: TGTGCCGGCCATGCCGGGGAGAACTATGGCTACACCTTC.